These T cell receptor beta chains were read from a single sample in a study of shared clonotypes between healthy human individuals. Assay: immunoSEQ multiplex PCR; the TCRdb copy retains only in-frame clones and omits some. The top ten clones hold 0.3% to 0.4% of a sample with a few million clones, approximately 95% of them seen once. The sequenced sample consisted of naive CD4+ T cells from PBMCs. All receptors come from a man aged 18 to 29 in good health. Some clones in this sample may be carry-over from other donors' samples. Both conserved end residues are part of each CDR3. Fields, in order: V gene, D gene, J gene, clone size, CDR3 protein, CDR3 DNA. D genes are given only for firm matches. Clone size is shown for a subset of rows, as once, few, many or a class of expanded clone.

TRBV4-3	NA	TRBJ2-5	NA	CASSQDRRGRDPRDTQYF	TGCGCCAGCAGCCAAGATCGGAGGGGAAGGGACCCCAGAGACACCCAGTACTTC
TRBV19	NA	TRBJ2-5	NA	CASSSMDSQETQYF	TGTGCCAGTAGTAGTATGGACAGCCAAGAGACCCAGTACTTC
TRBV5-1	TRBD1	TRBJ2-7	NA	CASSLTTGGDEQYF	TGCGCCAGCAGCTTGACTACAGGGGGCGACGAGCAGTACTTC
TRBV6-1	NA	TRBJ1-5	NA	CASELGGSQPQHF	TGTGCCAGCGAACTGGGGGGCAGCCAGCCCCAGCATTTT
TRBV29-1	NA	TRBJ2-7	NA	CSGGSSYEQYF	TGCAGTGGCGGTAGCTCCTACGAGCAGTACTTC
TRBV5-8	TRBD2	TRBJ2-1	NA	CASSFLGLAGGRNEQFF	TGTGCCAGCAGCTTCCTAGGACTAGCGGGAGGTCGCAATGAGCAGTTCTTC
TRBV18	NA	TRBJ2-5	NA	CASSEETQYF	TGTGCCAGCTCAGAAGAGACCCAGTACTTC
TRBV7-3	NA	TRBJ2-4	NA	CASSLYTSPQAKNIQYF	TGTGCCAGCAGCTTATACACTAGCCCCCAAGCCAAAAACATTCAGTACTTC
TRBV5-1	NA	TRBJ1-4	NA	CASSSQAGTNEKLFF	TGCGCCAGCAGCTCCCAAGCCGGAACTAATGAAAAACTGTTTTTT
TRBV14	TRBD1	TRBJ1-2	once	CASSQDWYRGLDGYTF	TGTGCCAGCAGCCAAGATTGGTACAGGGGGCTGGATGGCTACACCTTC
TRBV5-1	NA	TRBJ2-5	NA	CASSLEGVGETQYF	TGCGCCAGCAGCTTGGAGGGGGTTGGCGAGACCCAGTACTTC
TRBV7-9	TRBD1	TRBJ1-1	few	CASTRGLDRGPEAFF	TGTGCCAGCACCCGCGGGTTGGACAGGGGACCTGAAGCTTTCTTT
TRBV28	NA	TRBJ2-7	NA	CASSSSRATYEQYF	TGTGCCAGCAGTTCATCCAGGGCTACTTACGAGCAGTACTTC
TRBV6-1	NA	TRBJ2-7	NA	CASSEPDRTYEQYF	TGTGCCAGCAGTGAACCTGACAGAACCTACGAGCAGTACTTC
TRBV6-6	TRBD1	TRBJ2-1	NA	CASSTTGGLFHNEQFF	TGTGCCAGCAGTACTACAGGGGGCCTTTTTCACAATGAGCAGTTCTTC
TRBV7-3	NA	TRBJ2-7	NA	CASSLGRGDEQYF	TGTGCCAGCAGCTTAGGCAGGGGGGACGAGCAGTACTTC